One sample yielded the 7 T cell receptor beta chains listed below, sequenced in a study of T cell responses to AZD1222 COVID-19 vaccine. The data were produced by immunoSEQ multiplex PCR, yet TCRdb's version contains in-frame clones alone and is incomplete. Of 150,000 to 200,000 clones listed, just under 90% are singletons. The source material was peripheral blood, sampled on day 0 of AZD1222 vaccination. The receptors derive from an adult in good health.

This CDR3 is CASSREGQAPGELFF. The CDR3 DNA follows: TGTGCCAGCAGCCGGGAGGGACAGGCCCCCGGGGAGCTGTTTTTT. V and J are TRBV6-5 and TRBJ2-2; D tentatively reads TRBD1 or TRBD2 (8 bases each). Trimming took off 6 bases at V and 6 bases at J, with 17 bases between the two ends. CDR3 length: 15 residues. The germline V gene encodes CDR1 MNHEY and CDR2 SVGAGI.

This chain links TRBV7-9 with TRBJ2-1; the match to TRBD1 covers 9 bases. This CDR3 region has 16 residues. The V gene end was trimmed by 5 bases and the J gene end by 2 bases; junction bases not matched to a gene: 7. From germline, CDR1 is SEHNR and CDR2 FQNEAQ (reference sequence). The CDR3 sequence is CASSLAGQGPYNEQFF. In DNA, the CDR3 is TGTGCCAGCAGCCTTGCGGGACAGGGTCCCTACAATGAGCAGTTCTTC. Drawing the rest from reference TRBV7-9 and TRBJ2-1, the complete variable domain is DTGVSQNPRHKITKRGQNVTFRCDPISEHNRLYWYRQTLGQGPEFLTYFQNEAQLEKSRLLSDRFSAERPKGSFSTLEIQRTEQGDSAMYLCASSLAGQGPYNEQFFGPGTRLTVL.

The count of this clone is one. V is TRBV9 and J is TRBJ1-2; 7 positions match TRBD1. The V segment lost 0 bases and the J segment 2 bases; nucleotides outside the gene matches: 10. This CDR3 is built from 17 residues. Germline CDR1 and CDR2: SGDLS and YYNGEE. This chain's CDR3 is CASSVVPPGGGNYGYTF. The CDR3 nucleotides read TGTGCCAGCAGCGTAGTACCACCAGGGGGGGGAAACTATGGCTACACCTTC.

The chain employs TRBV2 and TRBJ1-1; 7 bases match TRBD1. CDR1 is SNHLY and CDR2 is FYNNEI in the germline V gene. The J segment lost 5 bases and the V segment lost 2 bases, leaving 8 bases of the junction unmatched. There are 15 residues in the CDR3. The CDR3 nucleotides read TGTGCCAGCAGTGAACGGGCAGGGGGTTCTACTGAAGCTTTCTTT. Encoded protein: CASSERAGGSTEAFF.

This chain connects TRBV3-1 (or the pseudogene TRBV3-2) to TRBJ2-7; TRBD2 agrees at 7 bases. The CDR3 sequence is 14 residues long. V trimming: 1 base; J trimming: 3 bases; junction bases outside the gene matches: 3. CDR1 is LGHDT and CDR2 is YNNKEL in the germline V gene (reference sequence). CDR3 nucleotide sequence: TGTGCCAGCAGCCAAGTGGGCGGGAGCTACGAGCAGTACTTC. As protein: CASSQVGGSYEQYF.

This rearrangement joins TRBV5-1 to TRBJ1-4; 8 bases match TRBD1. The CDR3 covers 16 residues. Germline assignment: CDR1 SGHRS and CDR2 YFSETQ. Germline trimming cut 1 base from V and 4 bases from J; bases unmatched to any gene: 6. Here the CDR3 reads CASSLNPGGSNEKLFF. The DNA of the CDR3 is TGCGCCAGCAGCTTGAACCCAGGGGGCAGTAATGAAAAACTGTTTTTT.

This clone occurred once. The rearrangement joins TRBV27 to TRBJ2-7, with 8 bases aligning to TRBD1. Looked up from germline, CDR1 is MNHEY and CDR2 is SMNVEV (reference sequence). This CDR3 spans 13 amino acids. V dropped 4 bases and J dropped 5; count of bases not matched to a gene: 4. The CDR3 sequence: CASSWTGTNEQYF. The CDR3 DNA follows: TGTGCCAGCAGTTGGACAGGGACCAACGAGCAGTACTTC.